This T cell receptor beta chain was identified in a study of blood T cells in healthy people across ages. General study points: It was held that diversity estimates obtained from one million T cells represented underestimates. PBMCs went unsorted, and a conclusive naive versus antigen-experienced comparison was therefore prevented. A roughly linear fall in TCR beta diversity per million T cells was seen with increasing age.

The CDR3 length is 17 residues. The germline CDR1 and CDR2 sequences are LGHDT and YNNKEL (reference sequence). Trimming cost V 0 bases and J 7 bases, with 19 bases left between them. About this clonotype: What it binds is not known.

PCR was performed a second time for about 7 to 12 cycles using a sample-barcoded 5' primer and a J-beta primer mix. Every individual sample yielded 2.5 million or more paired-end reads (each containing CDR3). TCRdb itself ran the 5' RACE reads through MiXCR, one entry per CDR3 protein. The sample has under 2 million distinct CDR3 sequences, almost 35% seen once. Specimen: blood. This chain joins TRBV3-1 and TRBJ2-1, with D possibly called TRBD1 or TRBD2 (5 bases each). The clonotype comes from a woman younger than 45 in good health. The DNA of the CDR3 is TGTGCCAGCAGCCAAGATCCTGTGACGGGGCCAGGGAATGAGCAGTTCTTC. Amino acid sequence: CASSQDPVTGPGNEQFF.